This T cell receptor (beta chain) was found in a study of type 1 and type 2 diabetes patients. V shed 1 base and J shed 5 bases, with 15 bases lying between them. The germline V gene encodes CDR1 LNHNV and CDR2 YYDKDF (reference sequence). This CDR3 spans 16 amino acids. PCR was run on genomic DNA. Multiplex PCR with 30 forward and 13 reverse primers amplified the TCR beta CDR3. Each CDR3 protein is one row after TCRdb ran MiXCR on the multiplex PCR reads. The sample includes approximately 260,000 distinct CDR3 sequences, roughly 48% of them seen just once. This receptor was taken from a man in his late teens or twenties with type 2 diabetes. The sequenced material came from peripheral blood mononuclear cells (PBMCs). V is TRBV15 and J is TRBJ2-1; D is unclear. As DNA, the CDR3 is TGTGCCACCAGCAGAGGAAAACCAGGAACCCACAATGAGCAGTTCTTC. This encodes CATSRGKPGTHNEQFF.